This T cell receptor beta chain originates from a study of blood T cell repertoires in COVID-19. Method: immunoSEQ multiplex PCR; TCRdb's copy keeps in-frame clones and lacks some. Among fewer than 80,000 clones listed, around nine tenths were seen once. There are 13 residues in the CDR3. Trimming cost V 4 bases and J 7 bases, with 13 bases left between them. Germline values: CDR1 MNHEY, CDR2 SVGAGI. The sample consisted of peripheral blood. This sequence originates from a woman of 80 years or more with active or convalescent COVID-19. The chain couples TRBV6-5 to TRBJ2-5; D may be TRBD2 (5 bases). For the CDR3, the DNA is TGTGCCAGCAGTTCGGACTCTATCGGGACCCAGTACTTC. As protein: CASSSDSIGTQYF.